This entry is about one T cell receptor (beta chain). The target of this receptor is not known. No base-level quality is on record; no much larger clone is a single base apart. The 39 donors, aged 6 to 90 years, were systemically healthy Caucasian individuals from Russia. Around 10 milliliters of peripheral blood were collected from each donor into EDTA-treated Vacutainer tubes. Ficoll-Paque density-gradient centrifugation was used to isolate PBMCs, with at least 7 million per sample. Trizol reagent was used to extract total RNA from PBMCs, with at least 6 micrograms per sample. For every donor, an aliquot of PBMCs went through flow cytometry to measure the percentages of naive CD45RAhigh/CD27high T cells. This sample was included in a study of blood T cells in healthy people across ages (dated by TCRdb to 2014 to 2015). Background on the whole study: In model experiments, roughly one uniquely barcoded TCR beta cDNA molecule per two T cells was captured by template switching. Using deep sequencing normalized with unique cDNA molecular identifiers, the study measured how TCR beta repertoire diversity changes with age. The donors were split into four age groups: young (average about 16 years), middle-aged (nearly 40), aged (approximately 60) and long-lived (82). To avoid experimental bias, donors of different ages were distributed randomly across sequencing lanes. For two donors (one aged 18 to 30 and one aged 80 or older), the study analyzed two additional independent replicas of 1 million unique cDNA reads from the same blood draw. The study at large found these results: Total diversity estimates from one million sequenced T cells were considered lower bounds and underestimates. The CMV infection status of donors was not known, potentially confounding age-related changes in expanded clonotypes. The long-lived group showed more naive CD4+ T cells, fewer expanded clones and increased TCR diversity than the aged group, suggesting age selection. As age increased, observed TCR beta diversity per million T cells dropped in a roughly linear way, and a significant reduction was already evident by age 40. Bulk unsorted PBMC profiling prevented conclusive comparison of naive and antigen-experienced compartments. The percentage of naive T cells measured by flow cytometry correlated strongly with observed TCR beta diversity.

Receptor libraries were prepared by 5' RACE. The sequencing machine was an Illumina HiSeq 2500. A second PCR of about 6 to 12 cycles was run with a J-beta primer mix and a sample-barcoded 5' primer. A unique molecular identifier was introduced onto each TCR beta cDNA molecule by a template-switch 5' adaptor carrying 12 random nucleotides. At least 2.5 million CDR3-containing paired-end reads were obtained from each sample. First-strand cDNA synthesis was performed from all RNA using the Mint cDNA synthesis kit, with priming by a TRBC-specific oligonucleotide. All cDNA was treated with uracil-DNA glycosylase and then went through a first 18-cycle PCR with the universal primers M1SS and BC2_uni_R. In the source study's methods: Each sample was normalized by randomly selecting 1 million high-quality reads, each carrying a distinct molecular identifier. Reads with shared molecular identifiers were discarded instead of being binned into consensus sequences. CDR3 identification, clonotype clustering and error correction used MiTCR with a Q25 quality threshold and the strictest error-elimination algorithm. A nonparametric unseen species model with Euler transformation was used to estimate a lower bound on total TCR beta diversity. TCRdb itself trimmed the public reads at Q25 with fastp, ran MiXCR and retained productive beta chains. CDR3 protein duplicates are merged, each entry listing the most common genes and DNA. The V and J calls, along with clone size, are taken from TCRdb and not from the paper's own processing. The sample has almost 1 million distinct CDR3 sequences on record, roughly 50% of them singletons. Roughly 23% of the sample rests with the top ten.

The specimen sequenced was blood. The source is a woman aged 55-75 years in good health.

The CDR3 loop reads CASSPLKDLNQPQHF. The bases are TGTGCCAGCTCACCACTTAAGGACCTGAATCAGCCCCAGCATTTT. The chain is made from TRBV18 and TRBJ1-5, with an unclear D gene assignment. At the junction V is shortened by 1 base and J by 4 bases, with 11 bases in between. From its cysteine to its phenylalanine, the CDR3 spans 15 amino acids. This entry keeps only the CDR3 DNA: 45 bases, framed from base 1. The germline V gene sets CDR1 to KGHSH and CDR2 to LQKENI.